This TCR beta chain comes out of a study of OX40 agonist ivuxolimab in advanced cancers. A note on the overall study: The costimulatory receptor OX40 (CD134) was targeted by ivuxolimab, a fully human IgG2 agonistic monoclonal antibody. Intravenous ivuxolimab was administered to patients every 2 weeks at six dose levels: 0.01, 0.1, 0.3, 1.5, 3 and 10 mg/kg. Of the roughly 50 dose-escalation patients, hepatocellular carcinoma was present in around 20, melanoma in approximately 15, renal cell carcinoma in 9 and head and neck cancer in 9. In the dose-escalation cohort, roughly 82% of patients were male, and the mean age was roughly 56 years with a range of about 20 to 90. Patients were allowed to have had prior anti-PD-1, anti-PD-L1 or anti-CTLA-4 therapy, and around 41% of the dose-escalation patients had previously received checkpoint inhibitors. Three dose-escalation patients achieved partial responses, one with hepatocellular carcinoma and two with cutaneous melanoma. Peripheral TCRbeta sequencing was intended to test whether TCR sequence diversity was altered and clonal T-cell expansion was caused by ivuxolimab. The paper covers the monotherapy dose-escalation part of the phase I ivuxolimab trial, which included N = 52 patients. What the authors observed across the whole study: The antigen specificity of the peripheral T cells that underwent clonal expansion was not determined. On average, CD8+ T cells showed more expanded clones than CD4+ T cells after ivuxolimab. In the 0.1-3.0 mg/kg groups, partial responders were among the patients with the lowest normalized peripheral clonal expansion, particularly in CD8+ T cells. Clonal expansion of both CD4+ and CD8+ blood T cells was observed from baseline to week 6 at doses 0.1 to 3.0 mg/kg. Low levels of normalized T-cell clonal expansion were also seen in some patients who did not respond.

Genomic DNA was isolated from the sorted cells so that the TCRbeta CDR3 region could be sequenced. The immunoSEQ Assay was used to sequence the TCRbeta CDR3 regions. TCRdb's version of the immuneACCESS table is confined to in-frame rearrangements and falls short of the full clone set. An unresolved V gene accounts for under half of the shortfall where checked; the remainder is of unknown origin. This sample has 50,000 to 75,000 clones in its table, and about 89% of those were observed once. Roughly 0.75% of the sample is held by the ten biggest clonotypes. The CDR3 sequence holds 14 residues, the cysteine and phenylalanine included. The entry retains the CDR3 DNA only, 42 bases that are in frame from base 1. As encoded in the germline V gene, CDR1 is SGHAT while CDR2 is FQNNGV. Patients with autoimmune disease history or receiving systemic immunosuppression were excluded from the trial. Peripheral blood for TCR sequencing was collected from all dose cohorts at baseline, on cycle 4 day 1, and on cycle 7 day 1. Samples were obtained from an open-label, multicenter, first-in-human phase I dose-escalation trial of ivuxolimab. Adults with locally advanced or metastatic head and neck squamous cell, hepatocellular, melanoma or renal cell carcinoma were enrolled in the trial. Before TCR sequencing, CD4+ T cells and CD8+ T cells were sorted from peripheral blood as separate populations.

This clone showed up just a few times. Its specific antigen is unknown. Its ends do not fully match the called genes, so a read error is possible. This sample comprised CD4+ or CD8+ T cells sorted from blood, obtained in a trial of the OX40 agonist ivuxolimab. The receptor was isolated from an adult with an advanced solid tumor such as melanoma, head and neck, liver or kidney cancer. This receptor chain uses TRBV11-2 and TRBJ2-1; TRBD1 aligns with 7 central bases. The base sequence is TGTGCCAGCAGCATAGACAGGGTCTCCGGTGAGCAGTTCTTC. Protein translation: CASSIDRVSGEQFF.